The 20 T cell receptor beta chains listed next were all sequenced from one sample in a study of neurological immune-mediated disorders. Time point described: longitudinal time-point 2. TCRdb ran MiXCR on the 5' RACE reads and lists one entry per CDR3 protein. The sample lists tens of thousands of distinct CDR3 sequences, 5.8% occurring once. The sequenced material came from PBMCs. The receptors were sampled from a woman aged 55-69 years with multiple sclerosis.

This clonotype has ten or more counts. This sequence joins TRBV24-1 and TRBJ1-2; 8 bases align to TRBD1. Germline trimming cut 9 bases from V and 8 bases from J; bases unmatched to any gene: 13. The CDR3 length is 14 residues. CDR1 and CDR2 from the germline V gene are KGHDR and SFDVKD. This chain's CDR3 is CATSATGGWSGYTF. Written as DNA, the CDR3 is TGTGCCACCTCCGCCACAGGGGGTTGGAGCGGCTACACCTTC.

This clonotype was seen ten or more times. The gene calls are TRBV12-3 or TRBV12-4 and TRBJ2-1; either TRBD1 or TRBD2 may supply D (5 bases each). The V end was cut by 6 bases, the J end by 7 bases, with 13 bases between. CDR3 length: 13 residues. CDR3 coding DNA: TGTGCCAGCAGACGGGGCCCGATTAATGAGCAGTTCTTC. Protein: CASRRGPINEQFF.

The rearrangement links TRBV7-9 to TRBJ2-7; D might be TRBD1 (6 bases). CDR1 is SEHNR and CDR2 is FQNEAQ in the germline V gene (reference sequence). This CDR3 region has 15 residues. V gave up 4 bases and J gave up 4 bases, with 17 bases separating them. The CDR3 DNA is TGTGCCAGCAGCTCAGCAGGGACATCCTTTTACGAGCAGTACTTC. Residues: CASSSAGTSFYEQYF.

This clonotype was found many times. The chain has TRBV6-5 and TRBJ2-1; TRBD2 aligns across 11 bases. This CDR3 is built from 16 residues. The V gene end was trimmed by 4 bases and the J gene end by 4 bases; junction bases not matched to a gene: 6. The V gene's germline CDR1 is MNHEY and CDR2 SVGAGI. CDR3 nucleotides: TGTGCCAGCAGTTCCATAGGGACTAGCGGATACAATGAGCAGTTCTTC. It translates to CASSSIGTSGYNEQFF.

This chain uses TRBV6-1 with TRBJ2-3; 8 bases agree with TRBD2. The V and J ends lost 6 bases and 0 bases, in that order; junction bases with no gene match: 8. The CDR3 covers 16 residues. Germline CDR1 is MNHNS and CDR2 is SASEGT. CDR3 coding DNA: TGTGCCAGCAGCCCCACAAGCGGGGGTAGCACAGATACGCAGTATTTT. Its protein product is CASSPTSGGSTDTQYF.

In its sample, this clonotype was seen many times. V usage is TRBV12-3 or TRBV12-4 and J usage is TRBJ1-6; 8 bases map to TRBD1. V shed 5 bases and J 10 bases; nucleotides not matched to a gene: 13. The CDR3 length is 16 residues. The CDR3 spells CASSPEGQGGWSPLHF. CDR3 coding DNA: TGTGCCAGCAGTCCGGAAGGACAGGGTGGATGGTCACCCCTCCACTTT.

The V gene is TRBV7-2, the J gene TRBJ2-1; 8 nucleotides align to TRBD2. CDR1 SGHTA and CDR2 FQGNSA come from the germline V gene. The CDR3 is made up of 15 amino acids. After removal of 2 bases from V and 9 bases from J, the junction contained 9 bases not matched to a gene. CDR3 nucleotide sequence: TGTGCCAGCAGCTTATCTACGGGGGGGCGGCGTGAGCAGTTCTTC. Its translation: CASSLSTGGRREQFF.

This clonotype has ten or more counts. J is TRBJ2-1 and V is TRBV5-1; weak D call: TRBD2 (6 bases). The CDR3 runs to 16 residues. CDR1 SGHRS and CDR2 YFSETQ come from the germline V gene. The V and J ends lost 0 bases and 9 bases respectively, with 19 bases between them. The CDR3 loop reads CASSLGFSGGGSEQFF. The CDR3 bases are TGCGCCAGCAGCTTGGGTTTTAGCGGAGGTGGGAGTGAGCAGTTCTTC.

This clonotype has ten or more counts. This chain links TRBV4-1 with TRBJ2-3, with 7 bases fitting TRBD2. CDR3 length equals 15 residues. Trimming removed 4 bases from V and 2 bases from J; junction bases left unmatched: 6. Germline V gives CDR1 MGHRA, CDR2 YSYEKL. In DNA, the CDR3 is TGCGCCAGCAGCCGGGGCGGGGGAACCACAGATACGCAGTATTTT. It encodes CASSRGGGTTDTQYF.

This clonotype has ten or more counts. The chain carries TRBV20-1 and TRBJ1-2; 7 bases map to TRBD1. V shed 5 bases and J 5 bases; nucleotides not matched to a gene: 11. Germline values: CDR1 DFQATT, CDR2 SNEGSKA (reference sequence). This CDR3 contains 14 residues. CDR3 residues: CSAPHLTGNYGYTF. In DNA, the CDR3 is TGCAGTGCTCCCCACCTGACAGGGAATTATGGCTACACCTTC.

The CDR3 DNA reads TGTGCCAGCAGCTTAGTTAATTCCACAGATACGCAGTATTTT. This gives the protein CASSLVNSTDTQYF. This chain links TRBV7-4 with TRBJ2-3; D gene unclear. The CDR3 has 14 amino acids. The V gene's germline CDR1 is SGHVT and CDR2 SQSDAQ. V lost 1 base and J 2 bases, leaving 7 bases between the germline ends.

Many counts were recorded for this clonotype. The chain is built from TRBV6-5 and TRBJ2-3, with D perhaps given as TRBD1 or TRBD2 (5 bases each). The germline V and J ends were trimmed by 4 bases and 8 bases, with 10 bases remaining between them. CDR3 length: 12 residues. Germline V gives CDR1 MNHEY, CDR2 SVGAGI. The CDR3 loop reads CASSSLRGTQYF. The CDR3 DNA reads as TGTGCCAGCAGTTCCTTGAGGGGTACGCAGTATTTT.

This sequence joins TRBV11-2 and TRBJ2-4; TRBD1 might be the D (5 bases). Germline V gene lookup returns CDR1 SGHAT and CDR2 FQNNGV. The CDR3 spans 16 residues. The ends were cut back, 0 bases at V and 0 bases at J, with 9 bases in the middle. This CDR3 is CASSLEPGKAKNIQYF. The CDR3 region has the DNA TGTGCCAGCAGCTTAGAACCAGGGAAAGCCAAAAACATTCAGTACTTC.

This clonotype was seen many times. The CDR3 loop is CASQVGDEQYF. DNA for the CDR3: TGTGCCAGCCAAGTAGGGGACGAGCAGTACTTC. This chain joins TRBV19 and TRBJ2-7; a possible D gene is TRBD1 (5 bases). Deletions cut 9 bases from V and 5 bases from J, with 11 bases between. The germline CDR1 and CDR2 sequences are LNHDA and SQIVND (reference sequence). The CDR3 contains 11 residues.

The table lists this clonotype with many counts. V is TRBV12-3 or TRBV12-4 and J is TRBJ1-6; no definite D call. The CDR3 has 14 amino acids. V dropped 1 base and J dropped 10 bases, with 11 bases sitting between them. For the CDR3, the DNA is TGTGCCAGCAGTTTAGTGTCAGTAGGCTCACCCCTCCACTTT. It yields the protein CASSLVSVGSPLHF.

This clonotype appeared many times. The gene calls are TRBV20-1 and TRBJ1-2; no clear D. The CDR3 is 13 amino acids. Germline V lookup: CDR1 DFQATT, CDR2 SNEGSKA (reference sequence). V was shortened by 2 bases and J by 5 bases, with 12 bases between the two germline ends. For the CDR3, the DNA is TGCAGTGCTAGATCCCAAGCGCCGTATGGCTACACCTTC. It specifies CSARSQAPYGYTF.

This clonotype occurred many times. The chain is built from TRBV5-1 and TRBJ1-4, with D tentatively TRBD1 (5 bases). The CDR3 covers 16 residues. Germline V CDR1 and CDR2: SGHRS, YFSETQ. With 2 bases removed from V and 6 bases from J, the gap between germline ends came to 17 bases. CDR3 loop: CASSLNQGPGDEKLFF. The CDR3 DNA is TGCGCCAGCAGCTTAAACCAGGGACCGGGGGATGAAAAACTGTTTTTT.

Many counts were recorded for this clonotype. The chain employs TRBV7-2 and TRBJ2-3; 7 nucleotides align to TRBD2. This CDR3 region has 15 residues. V shed 5 bases, J shed 1 base, and the junction held 6 bases outside the gene matches. Germline lookup yields CDR1 SGHTA and CDR2 FQGNSA. The CDR3 protein is CASSISSGGTDTQYF. CDR3 coding DNA: TGTGCCAGCAGCATCTCAAGCGGGGGCACAGATACGCAGTATTTT.

A few counts support this clonotype. This chain connects TRBV7-9 to TRBJ1-1; no reliable D call. The CDR3 has 11 residues. Trimming stripped 1 base from V and 5 bases from J, with 2 bases between. Germline assignment: CDR1 SEHNR and CDR2 FQNEAQ (reference sequence). The CDR3 region has the DNA TGTGCCAGCAGCTTAGAAACTGAAGCTTTCTTT. It encodes CASSLETEAFF.

In this sample, this clonotype turned up many times. The chain links TRBV20-1 to TRBJ2-3; 11 bases agree with TRBD1. The CDR3 is 14 amino acids. Per germline, CDR1 DFQATT and CDR2 SNEGSKA (reference sequence). V lost 5 bases, J lost 5 bases, and 6 bases stayed unmatched. CDR3 sequence: CSAGPGTGGDTQYF. In nucleotides, the CDR3 is TGCAGTGCTGGACCCGGGACAGGGGGAGATACGCAGTATTTT.